Following are 11 T cell receptor beta chains from one sample sequenced in a study of blood T cell repertoires in COVID-19. Assay used: immunoSEQ multiplex PCR; TCRdb lists only in-frame clones, some missing. The table lists approximately 350,000 clones, less than 90% of them singletons. Sample: peripheral blood. The receptors were sampled from an older woman with COVID-19, enrolled during active disease.

V usage is TRBV9 and J usage is TRBJ2-2, with TRBD1 matching over 7 bases. V lost 6 bases to trimming and J lost 6 bases; unmatched junction nucleotides: 5. The CDR3 is made up of 13 amino acids. The germline gives CDR1 SGDLS, CDR2 YYNGEE. The CDR3 DNA follows: TGTGCCAGCACTCGGCAGGGGGCCGGGGAGCTGTTTTTT. This sequence encodes CASTRQGAGELFF.

V is TRBV12-5 and J is TRBJ2-7, with 8 bases matching TRBD1. V was clipped by 1 base and J by 4 bases; unmatched bases: 3. Germline V gene lookup returns CDR1 LGHNT and CDR2 FRNRAP. CDR3 size: 14 residues. The CDR3, as DNA: TGTGCTAGTGGTTTGGCCGGGACAGGATACGAGCAGTACTTC. Its protein product is CASGLAGTGYEQYF.

This clone is a singleton in its sample. The chain links TRBV5-5 to TRBJ1-4, with D uncertain. With 2 bases removed from V and 8 bases from J, the gap between germline ends came to 16 bases. The CDR3 totals 15 residues. Germline values: CDR1 SGHKS, CDR2 YYEKEE (reference sequence). The CDR3 sequence: CASSFSTQSLEKLFF. The CDR3 DNA follows: TGTGCCAGCAGCTTTTCTACACAGTCCCTGGAAAAACTGTTTTTT. The whole variable domain, remainder taken from reference TRBV5-5 and TRBJ1-4, is DAGVTQSPTHLIKTRGQQVTLRCSPISGHKSVSWYQQVLGQGPQFIFQYYEKEERGRGNFPDRFSARQFPNYSSELNVNALLLGDSALYLCASSFSTQSLEKLFFGSGTQLSVL.

As for this clone: This specimen includes other DNA sequences encoding the same CDR3. The J gene is TRBJ1-5, the V gene TRBV3-1 (or the pseudogene TRBV3-2), with D hard to call. Trimming took off 0 bases at V and 3 bases at J, with 3 bases between the two ends. Germline V gene sequence: CDR1 LGHDT, CDR2 YNNKEL (reference sequence). The CDR3 loop spans 13 amino acids. CDR3 sequence (DNA): TGTGCCAGCAGCCAAGACCTCAATCAGCCCCAGCATTTT. Translation: CASSQDLNQPQHF.

The chain uses TRBV6-1 and TRBJ2-1; unclear D gene. This CDR3 has 13 residues. The germline V gene has CDR1 MNHNS and CDR2 SASEGT. Trimming cost V 2 bases and J 4 bases, with 6 bases left between them. The CDR3 DNA reads TGTGCCAGCAGTGAATGGAGTTACAATGAGCAGTTCTTC. It encodes CASSEWSYNEQFF.

Regarding this clone: The sample has other DNA sequences that encode this CDR3 too. The J gene is TRBJ1-2, the V gene TRBV19, with a possible D match to TRBD1 (5 bases). Germline CDR1 is LNHDA and CDR2 is SQIVND (reference sequence). The CDR3 consists of 13 residues. V was cut by 5 bases and J by 0 bases, with 7 bases left in between. In nucleotides, the CDR3 is TGTGCCAGTAGTCGGGACTCTAACTATGGCTACACCTTC. It translates to CASSRDSNYGYTF.

The chain couples TRBV7-2 to TRBJ1-4; 12 bases agree with TRBD1. Per germline, CDR1 SGHTA and CDR2 FQGNSA. This CDR3 region has 16 residues. The V gene end was trimmed by 4 bases and the J gene end by 7 bases; junction bases not matched to a gene: 7. The CDR3 nucleotides read TGTGCCAGCAGCTGGGACAGGGGGCGCGTGGGTGAAAAACTGTTTTTT. It yields the protein CASSWDRGRVGEKLFF. The full variable domain, rest sourced from reference TRBV7-2 and TRBJ1-4, is GAGVSQSPSNKVTEKGKDVELRCDPISGHTALYWYRQSLGQGLEFLIYFQGNSAPDKSGLPSDRFSAERTGGSVSTLTIQRTQQEDSAVYLCASSWDRGRVGEKLFFGSGTQLSVL.

The V call is TRBV7-3, the J call TRBJ2-2; 8 nucleotides align to TRBD1. With 3 bases clipped from V and 0 bases from J, the junction kept 0 bases outside the gene matches. CDR1 is SGHTA, CDR2 FQGTGA, per germline. The CDR3 has 15 amino acids. The CDR3 loop reads CASSLTGANTGELFF. Here the CDR3 DNA reads TGTGCCAGCAGCTTGACAGGGGCGAACACCGGGGAGCTGTTTTTT.

The chain recombines TRBV29-1 with TRBJ1-2, with D perhaps matching TRBD1 (5 bases). Germline-derived CDR1 and CDR2 are SQVTM and ANQGSEA. CDR3 length equals 19 residues. Between the trimmed V and J ends, which lost 3 bases and 2 bases, there was a span of 28 bases. The CDR3 reads CSVDITPSFGGTLNYGYTF. The CDR3 DNA sequence: TGCAGCGTTGATATAACGCCTTCTTTTGGAGGGACTCTAAACTATGGCTACACCTTC.

The chain employs TRBV5-8 and TRBJ2-3; tentative D call: TRBD2 (6 bases). Trimming took off 4 bases at V and 2 bases at J, with 14 bases between the two ends. Germline V gene data show CDR1 as SGHTS and CDR2 as YDEGEE. This CDR3 is 15 amino acids long. CDR3 nucleotides: TGTGCCAGCAGCCCCCGGGGAGGCAACACAGATACGCAGTATTTT. It encodes CASSPRGGNTDTQYF.

The chain is built from TRBV4-3 and TRBJ2-7; possible D gene TRBD1, 8 bases. Trimming shortened V by 3 bases and J by 2 bases, and 17 bases separated the two germline ends. Per the germline V gene, CDR1 is LGHNA and CDR2 is YSLEER. The CDR3 consists of 16 residues. Written as DNA, the CDR3 is TGCGCCAGCAGCCAGCATGGGAGGGGACAGGCCTACGAGCAGTACTTC. Translation gives CASSQHGRGQAYEQYF.